This T cell receptor beta chain was captured in a study of blood T cells in healthy people across ages. Germline V gene sequence: CDR1 DFQATT, CDR2 SNEGSKA (reference sequence). The CDR3 has 15 residues. V gave up 0 bases and J gave up 3 bases, with 15 bases separating them. A second PCR, run for about 7 to 11 cycles, used a sample-barcoded 5' primer plus a J-beta primer mix. The template-switch adaptor was a 5' adaptor with 12 random nucleotides. It tagged each cDNA molecule. Each CDR3 protein is one row after TCRdb ran MiXCR on the 5' RACE reads. The sample lists 1.5 million or so distinct CDR3 sequences; roughly 43% were seen once. Peripheral blood from each donor was collected in a volume of approximately 10 milliliters. Study results and caveats: Diversity figures based on one million T cells were deemed too low. Samples with more naive T cells showed higher observed beta diversity.

The table lists this clonotype with a few counts. Its antigen is still unknown. The chain combines TRBV20-1 with TRBJ2-7, with D perhaps assigned TRBD1 or TRBD2 (5 bases each). This clonotype was sampled from a woman between 18 and 29 years old in good health. Sequenced: blood. The CDR3: CSARDRRGAGYEQYF. In DNA, the CDR3 is TGCAGTGCTAGAGATCGTCGAGGGGCGGGCTACGAGCAGTACTTC.